Each of the 21 T cell receptor beta chains below was sequenced from the same sample in a study of T cells expressing NK-cell markers. Reprocessing the 5' RACE reads, TCRdb reports a single entry for every CDR3 protein and omits DNA. This specimen shows 450,000 to 600,000 distinct CDR3 sequences; the ten leading clones hold approximately 3.5%. Sequenced material: blood T cells: a sorted CD56 or NKG2C T cell subset, CD4+ or CD8+ T cells, or bulk PBMC T cells (not recorded which). These TCRs come from a man between 18 and 29 years old in good health.

This rearrangement joins TRBV6-5 to TRBJ2-5; the D call from TCRdb, TRBD1, cannot be confirmed without DNA. Germline-derived CDR1 and CDR2 are MNHEY and SVGAGI. The CDR3 has 14 amino acids. This CDR3 reads CASRQLGQQETQYF.

The rearrangement uses TRBV3-1 and TRBJ2-3. The CDR3 is made up of 15 amino acids. Germline CDR1 and CDR2: LGHDT and YNNKEL (reference sequence). The CDR3 sequence is CASSQAGVSTDTQYF.

This sequence joins TRBV5-1 and TRBJ2-7; TCRdb names TRBD2, which stays unverified in the absence of DNA. CDR3 length: 15 residues. In germline, CDR1 is SGHRS, CDR2 YFSETQ. The CDR3 region is CASSWDRQGPYEQYF.

This rearrangement joins TRBV2 to TRBJ2-3; TCRdb designates TRBD1, a call that cannot be tested without DNA. This CDR3 has 14 residues. Germline CDR1 SNHLY, CDR2 FYNNEI. CDR3 sequence: CASNWGQGTDTQYF.

The CDR3 region is CASSEETSGKNEQYF. The chain uses TRBV2 and TRBJ2-7; TCRdb designates TRBD2, a call that cannot be tested without DNA. The CDR3 totals 15 residues. CDR1 is SNHLY and CDR2 is FYNNEI in the germline V gene.

The chain uses TRBV6-4 and TRBJ2-3; as DNA is missing, the TRBD1 call by TCRdb cannot be tested. Germline CDR1 is MRHNA and CDR2 is SNTAGT. The length of the CDR3 is 15 residues. CDR3 region: CASSADSMSTDTQYF.

The chain uses TRBV5-1 and TRBJ2-2; TCRdb's D call, TRBD2, is unchecked because there is no DNA. The CDR3 extends over 17 amino acids. Germline V lookup: CDR1 SGHRS, CDR2 YFSETQ. The CDR3 sequence: CASSKGLAGVPGGELFF.

The CDR3 loop reads CASSWVTRYDEQFF. J is TRBJ2-1 and V is TRBV5-1. Germline V lookup: CDR1 SGHRS, CDR2 YFSETQ. This CDR3 comprises 14 residues.

The J gene is TRBJ2-1, the V gene TRBV24-1; TCRdb gives TRBD1 as the D gene, but with no DNA this cannot be confirmed. This CDR3 region has 16 residues. Germline CDR1 reads KGHDR; CDR2 reads SFDVKD. The CDR3 loop reads CATSESDGGAYNEQFF.

The chain is built from TRBV25-1 and TRBJ2-1; the TCRdb D gene call, TRBD2, has no DNA to confirm it. The V gene's germline CDR1 is MGHDK and CDR2 SYGVNS. The CDR3 extends over 16 amino acids. Here the CDR3 reads CASSEFRSGGPHEQFF.

This chain connects TRBV5-1 to TRBJ2-1; the TCRdb D gene call, TRBD2, has no DNA to confirm it. This CDR3 spans 15 amino acids. Germline CDR1 is SGHRS and CDR2 is YFSETQ. Here the CDR3 reads CASSSGLAGNNEQFF.

The chain carries TRBV28 and TRBJ2-7; the D call of TRBD2 rests on TCRdb alone, since no DNA is present to check it. Germline assignment: CDR1 MDHEN and CDR2 SYDVKM. The CDR3 sequence is 13 residues long. CDR3 region: CASSRLGTSGKYF.

The gene calls are TRBV27 and TRBJ2-1; TCRdb's D gene call, TRBD1, goes unchecked for lack of DNA. The CDR3 covers 14 residues. Germline V gene sequence: CDR1 MNHEY, CDR2 SMNVEV (reference sequence). CDR3 region: CASSPIYRGDEQFF.

V and J are TRBV7-9 and TRBJ2-7. The CDR3 is 15 amino acids. Germline CDR1 is SEHNR and CDR2 is FQNEAQ (reference sequence). This CDR3 reads CASSLRAAKTYEQYF.

This chain joins TRBV20-1 and TRBJ2-1; TCRdb's assignment of TRBD2 cannot be checked, as there is no DNA. The germline V gene encodes CDR1 DFQATT and CDR2 SNEGSKA (reference sequence). There are 12 residues in the CDR3. CDR3 sequence: CSAQSGSHEQFF.

The rearrangement joins TRBV7-9 to TRBJ2-4; no DNA is available, so the TRBD1 call from TCRdb remains unchecked. This CDR3 contains 15 residues. The V gene's germline CDR1 is SEHNR and CDR2 FQNEAQ (reference sequence). The CDR3 sequence: CASSLIRGRDDIQYF.

This chain connects TRBV29-1 to TRBJ2-5; checking the TCRdb D call of TRBD2 is not possible without DNA. This CDR3 is 12 amino acids long. Germline V gives CDR1 SQVTM, CDR2 ANQGSEA. This chain's CDR3 is CSVLTAAETQYF.

The chain has TRBV6-5 and TRBJ1-5; the TCRdb D gene call, TRBD1, has no DNA to confirm it. CDR1 MNHEY and CDR2 SVGAGI come from the germline V gene. This CDR3 region has 15 residues. The CDR3 here is CASARGRGRNQPQHF.

The V and J genes are TRBV7-6 and TRBJ2-1; as DNA is missing, the TRBD2 call by TCRdb cannot be tested. Looked up from germline, CDR1 is SGHVS and CDR2 is FNYEAQ. The CDR3 contains 14 residues. The CDR3 spells CASSASGSGPEQFF. The whole variable domain, filled in from reference TRBV7-6 and TRBJ2-1, reads GAGVSQSPRYKVTKRGQDVALRCDPISGHVSLYWYRQALGQGPEFLTYFNYEAQQDKSGLPNDRFSAERPEGSISTLTIQRTEQRDSAMYRCASSASGSGPEQFFGPGTRLTVL.

The gene calls are TRBV7-9 and TRBJ2-7; checking the TCRdb D call of TRBD2 is not possible without DNA. Germline-derived CDR1 and CDR2 are SEHNR and FQNEAQ (reference sequence). There are 15 residues in the CDR3. CDR3 sequence reads: CASSLEGAGRDEQYF. Using reference TRBV7-9 and TRBJ2-7 for the parts outside the CDR3, the full variable domain is DTGVSQNPRHKITKRGQNVTFRCDPISEHNRLYWYRQTLGQGPEFLTYFQNEAQLEKSRLLSDRFSAERPKGSFSTLEIQRTEQGDSAMYLCASSLEGAGRDEQYFGPGTRLTVT.

The chain links TRBV7-8 to TRBJ1-1. This CDR3 has 14 amino acids. In germline, CDR1 is SGHVS, CDR2 FQNEAQ. The CDR3: CASSLLSRDTEAFF.